These T cell receptor beta chains were read from a single sample in a study of cytomegalovirus exposure and HLA in healthy donors. Profiling relied on immunoSEQ multiplex PCR, and the TCRdb table lists in-frame clones only, not all of them. The table includes under 200,000 clones, 84% detected once. The sample comprised PBMCs. The receptors were sampled from a man between 45 and 60 years old in good health and CMV-seropositive. CDR3s include the opening cysteine and the closing phenylalanine or tryptophan. D genes are given only for firm matches. Only part of the rows carry a size: once, few, many, or a class if the clone is expanded.

TRBD1	TRBV5-6	TRBJ1-6	.	TGTGCCAGCAGCGACGGGACAGTCTATAATTCACCCCTCCACTTT	CASSDGTVYNSPLHF
TRBD1	TRBV19	TRBJ1-4	.	TGTGCCAGTACTCCCAGCGGGACAGGGTGGGGAAAACTGTTTTTT	CASTPSGTGWGKLFF
.	TRBV21-1	TRBJ1-2	.	TGTGCCAGCAGCAAAGAAAACCACAGGGACTATGGCTACACCTTC	CASSKENHRDYGYTF
.	TRBV27	TRBJ2-1	.	TGTGCCAGCAGTTTCAGGGAATCCTACAATGAGCAGTTCTTC	CASSFRESYNEQFF
TRBD1	TRBV15	TRBJ1-2	.	TGTGCCACCAGCAGAGATCGGGACAGAACCTTTGGGGGCTACACCTTC	CATSRDRDRTFGGYTF
.	TRBV6-5	TRBJ1-5	.	TGTGCCAGCAGTCGGACGGGGGGCAATCAGCCCCAGCATTTT	CASSRTGGNQPQHF
.	TRBV7-2	TRBJ1-1	.	TGTGCCAGCAGCTTAGTGGGGGGAAATACTGAAGCTTTCTTT	CASSLVGGNTEAFF
.	TRBV5-1	TRBJ1-3	.	TGCGCCAGCAGCTTGGTGGGGGGACCCGACACGAGGAGGAACACCATATATTTT	CASSLVGGPDTRRNTIYF
.	TRBV7-9	TRBJ2-7	.	TGTTCCAGCAGCTTAGTTGGTTCAGGGGCGAAATTCTCCTACGAGCAGTACTTC	CSSSLVGSGAKFSYEQYF
.	TRBV19	TRBJ1-1	.	TGTGCCAGTAGTCCCGGGGTCTTGAACACTGAAGCTTTCTTT	CASSPGVLNTEAFF
.	TRBV2	TRBJ1-4	.	TGTGCCAGCAGTGACCCGGATCAGGGCTTGGAAAAACTGTTTTTT	CASSDPDQGLEKLFF
TRBD1	TRBV5-4	TRBJ1-4	once	TGTGCCAGCAGCCACGACAGGGGCCGTTCTAATGAAAAACTGTTTTTT	CASSHDRGRSNEKLFF
.	TRBV5-5	TRBJ1-1	.	TGTGCCAGCACCCCTAACTGGGCAGGGGCGCAATTTGAAGCTTTCTTT	CASTPNWAGAQFEAFF
TRBD2	TRBV9	TRBJ2-5	.	TGTGCCAGCAGCGTAGGAGCGGGGCAAGAGACCCAGTACTTC	CASSVGAGQETQYF
.	TRBV2	TRBJ1-2	.	TGTGCCAGCAGTGAAGCGGGGACAAATTGGAACTATGGCTACACCTTC	CASSEAGTNWNYGYTF
TRBD1	TRBV5-1	TRBJ1-4	.	TGCGCCAGCAGCTTCTACAGGGGAGATGAAAAACTGTTTTTT	CASSFYRGDEKLFF
TRBD1	TRBV9	TRBJ2-7	.	TGTGCCAGCAGCGCTGAGGGCGGGACAGGGGCCGAGCAGTACTTC	CASSAEGGTGAEQYF
.	TRBV10-3	TRBJ1-1	.	TGTGCGATCGCTCAGTTTAACACTGAAGCTTTCTTT	CAIAQFNTEAFF
TRBD1	TRBV5-4	TRBJ1-6	.	TGTGCCAGCAGCGGTGCCGGGACAGGATATAATTCACCCCTCCACTTT	CASSGAGTGYNSPLHF
TRBD1	TRBV6-1	TRBJ1-3	.	TGTGCCAGCAGTCAGGGGGCTGGAAACACCATATATTTT	CASSQGAGNTIYF
.	TRBV6-5	TRBJ1-5	.	TGTGCCAGCAGTTACGACAGGAAAAATCAGCCCCAGCATTTT	CASSYDRKNQPQHF
TRBD2	TRBV10-3	TRBJ2-7	.	TGTGCCACCTGGGGGGACTACTCACACTACGAGCAGTACTTC	CATWGDYSHYEQYF
.	TRBV19	TRBJ1-2	.	TGTGCCAGTAGTATCCCGTCTGGCTACACCTTC	CASSIPSGYTF
.	TRBV27	TRBJ1-1	few	TGTGCCAGCAGATATACAGGGTTCACTGAAGCTTTCTTT	CASRYTGFTEAFF
.	TRBV19	TRBJ2-3	.	TGTGCCAGTACCCAACTGGGGCACAGGGCAGCCCTTAACACAGATACGCAGTATTTT	CASTQLGHRAALNTDTQYF
.	TRBV2	TRBJ1-5	.	TGTGCCAGCAGTGCCCTGACAGGCCTCACCCAGCCCCAGCATTTT	CASSALTGLTQPQHF
TRBD1	TRBV29-1	TRBJ2-1	few	TGCAGCGTGATAGGGACAGGCTACAATGAGCAGTTCTTC	CSVIGTGYNEQFF
.	TRBV7-8	TRBJ1-1	.	TGTGCCAGCAGCGCCCGAGACATTACTAACACTGAAGCTTTCTTT	CASSARDITNTEAFF
TRBD1	TRBV6-1	TRBJ1-1	few	TGTGCCAGCAGTGGGACAGGGGCCGCGGAAGCTTTCTTT	CASSGTGAAEAFF
.	TRBV7-9	TRBJ1-2	.	TGTGCCAGCAGCCCTAACACCTTC	CASSPNTF
.	TRBV6-5	TRBJ1-2	.	TGTGCCAGCGCGCGGGGAGGGACGGATGGCTACACCTTC	CASARGGTDGYTF
.	TRBV7-2	TRBJ2-7	.	TGTGCCAGCAGCTCCTCTGAAGGGCAGGGGAAAGGCTACGAGCAGTACTTC	CASSSSEGQGKGYEQYF
TRBD1	TRBV27	TRBJ1-1	once	TGTGCCAGCAGGGACCGGACAGGGGTGGGCACTGAAGCTTTCTTT	CASRDRTGVGTEAFF
.	TRBV5-4	TRBJ1-3	once	TGTGCCAGCAGTCTAAACAGGGGAAACACCATATATTTT	CASSLNRGNTIYF
TRBD1	TRBV6-4	TRBJ2-3	few	TGTGCCAGCAGCCCCGGGACAGGGGGCACAGATACGCAGTATTTT	CASSPGTGGTDTQYF
.	TRBV29-1	TRBJ2-7	few	TGCAGCGTTGTTGTCACCAAGACCAGACAATCCTACGAGCAGTACTTC	CSVVVTKTRQSYEQYF
.	TRBV7-6	TRBJ2-2	.	TGTGCCAGGCCTAGGGGGCGGGGCTTTCGGGAGACCGGGGAGCTGTTTTTT	CARPRGRGFRETGELFF